This TCR beta chain derives from a study of cytomegalovirus exposure and HLA in healthy donors. Notes on the study in general: Roughly uniform sequencing depth across donors was assumed, possibly incorrectly.

Germline CDR1 and CDR2: GTSNPN and SVGIG (reference sequence). Trimming shortened V by 6 bases and J by 3 bases, and 23 bases separated the two germline ends. CDR3 length: 17 residues. The PCR had 60 Vbeta and 13 Jbeta primers. Sequencing was performed with immunoSEQ multiplex PCR; in TCRdb, only in-frame clones are kept and a portion is missing. The profile shows about 200,000 clones, less than 80% of them singletons. Regarding this clone: Its antigen remains unidentified.

The TCR sequence derives from a girl aged 2-10 years in good health and CMV-seronegative. Sequenced material: PBMCs. The chain combines TRBV30 with TRBJ2-2; a weak D match, TRBD2 (6 bases). The DNA of the CDR3 is TGTGCCTGCCTCGCTAGCGTAAACCTATTACACACCGGGGAGCTGTTTTTT. Encoded protein: CACLASVNLLHTGELFF.